The 30 T cell receptor beta chains below all came from one sample that was sequenced in a study of shared clonotypes between healthy human individuals. Naive CD8 cells were CD45RO-negative, positively selected for CCR7, excluding terminally differentiated effector memory CD45RA+ cells. Method: immunoSEQ multiplex PCR; TCRdb's copy keeps in-frame clones and lacks some. The table lists around 2,000,000 clones, over 85% of them singletons. The sample consisted of naive CD8+ T cells sorted from blood. The receptors were sampled from a man aged 18 to 29 in good health.

The chain recombines TRBV10-3 with TRBJ1-1; tentatively, D is TRBD1 (5 bases). Germline assignment: CDR1 ENHRY and CDR2 SYGVKD. The CDR3 runs to 13 residues. V lost 3 bases to trimming and J lost 6 bases, with 11 bases between them. In DNA form, the CDR3 reads TGTGCCATCAGTGATCGGGGGAGGGCTGAAGCTTTCTTT. Protein: CAISDRGRAEAFF.

The V gene is TRBV2, the J gene TRBJ2-7; 7 positions match TRBD2. The J segment lost 3 bases and the V segment lost 5 bases, leaving 7 bases of the junction unmatched. Germline values: CDR1 SNHLY, CDR2 FYNNEI. The CDR3 totals 14 residues. The CDR3 loop reads CASSSFGGDYEQYF. CDR3 nucleotides: TGTGCCAGCAGTTCCTTTGGGGGGGACTACGAGCAGTACTTC.

This CDR3 is CATAGTGVSPLHF. The CDR3 region has the DNA TGTGCCACCGCAGGGACAGGGGTCTCACCCCTCCACTTT. The chain joins TRBV28 to TRBJ1-6; 10 nucleotides line up with TRBD1. This CDR3 has 13 residues. The germline V gene has CDR1 MDHEN and CDR2 SYDVKM. V was clipped by 10 bases and J by 10 bases; unmatched bases: 7.

The rearrangement uses TRBV25-1 and TRBJ2-7; D is uncertain. From germline, CDR1 is MGHDK and CDR2 SYGVNS. Between the trimmed V and J ends, which lost 5 bases and 6 bases, there was a span of 17 bases. The CDR3 extends over 14 amino acids. This CDR3 reads CASSPRNPLGEQYF. The CDR3, as DNA: TGTGCCAGCAGTCCCCGAAACCCGTTGGGCGAGCAGTACTTC.

This chain links TRBV6-6 with TRBJ2-7; 7 bases map to TRBD1. After removal of 4 bases from V and 4 bases from J, the junction contained 13 bases not matched to a gene. The germline V gene has CDR1 MNHNY and CDR2 SVGAGI (reference sequence). The CDR3 has 16 residues. The CDR3 loop is CASSSNGPGTAYEQYF. CDR3 nucleotides: TGTGCCAGCAGTTCTAACGGCCCCGGGACAGCGTACGAGCAGTACTTC.

The rearrangement joins TRBV6-5 to TRBJ2-1; D perhaps matches TRBD1 (6 bases). Germline assignment: CDR1 MNHEY and CDR2 SVGAGI. Trimming took 4 bases from V and 5 from J, leaving 9 bases between them. This CDR3 region has 13 residues. The DNA for the CDR3 is TGTGCCAGCAGTTTTGGGGGCCACAATGAGCAGTTCTTC. Translated, it gives CASSFGGHNEQFF.

The rearrangement joins TRBV7-6 to TRBJ1-2; D not certain. The CDR3 extends over 14 amino acids. Germline values: CDR1 SGHVS, CDR2 FNYEAQ. The germline V and J ends were trimmed by 1 base and 3 bases, with 9 bases remaining between them. The CDR3 region has the DNA TGTGCCAGCAGCTTAGAGGCGAACTACTATGGCTACACCTTC. Amino acids: CASSLEANYYGYTF.

The chain combines TRBV5-6 with TRBJ2-3, with TRBD1 identical over 9 bases. CDR3 length: 17 amino acids. CDR1 and CDR2 from the germline V gene are SGHDT and YYEEEE. The V segment lost 0 bases and the J segment 4 bases; nucleotides outside the gene matches: 9. The CDR3 reads CASSLGVGQGLADTQYF. CDR3 sequence (DNA): TGTGCCAGCAGCTTGGGGGTAGGACAGGGGCTCGCAGATACGCAGTATTTT.

The chain combines TRBV19 with TRBJ1-5; D unclear. The V gene's germline CDR1 is LNHDA and CDR2 SQIVND (reference sequence). The CDR3 runs 15 residues. V was pared by 5 bases and J by 0 bases, with 11 bases between. CDR3 amino acids: CASSQAPYSNQPQHF. DNA for the CDR3: TGTGCCAGTAGTCAGGCGCCCTATAGCAATCAGCCCCAGCATTTT.

This clone was seen once. The chain has TRBV30 and TRBJ2-1; no reliable D call. This CDR3 is 14 amino acids long. V dropped 2 bases and J dropped 8 bases, with 16 bases sitting between them. CDR1 and CDR2 (germline): GTSNPN, SVGIG (reference sequence). The CDR3 spells CAWSIESSQDEQFF. CDR3 DNA: TGTGCCTGGAGTATCGAGAGCTCTCAGGATGAGCAGTTCTTC.

The gene calls are TRBV7-9 and TRBJ2-2; the match to TRBD1 covers 7 bases. The V and J ends lost 5 bases and 5 bases, in that order; junction bases with no gene match: 8. Germline V gene sequence: CDR1 SEHNR, CDR2 FQNEAQ (reference sequence). The CDR3 is 15 amino acids. The CDR3 DNA follows: TGTGCCAGCAGCCCAGTGGCAGGGGGAACCGGGGAGCTGTTTTTT. It specifies CASSPVAGGTGELFF.

A word on this clone: Within the sample, other DNA sequences also encode this same CDR3. This rearrangement joins TRBV10-1 to TRBJ2-1; perhaps TRBD2 as D (5 bases). The CDR3 is 15 residues long. Germline V gene data show CDR1 as WNHNN and CDR2 as SYGVQD (reference sequence). The ends were cut back, 0 bases at V and 4 bases at J, with 10 bases in the middle. The CDR3, as DNA: TGCGCCAGCAGTGAGTCAAGCGGTCCTTACAATGAGCAGTTCTTC. This translates into CASSESSGPYNEQFF.

The rearrangement joins TRBV6-5 to TRBJ2-7, with 8 bases matching TRBD1. The germline CDR1 and CDR2 sequences are MNHEY and SVGAGI. The CDR3 contains 15 residues. The J segment lost 5 bases and the V segment lost 0 bases, leaving 6 bases of the junction unmatched. CDR3 DNA: TGTGCCAGCAGTTACTCCCAGGGGGCGCTGAACGAGCAGTACTTC. It yields the protein CASSYSQGALNEQYF.

This CDR3 reads CASSGTGSRNQPQHF. CDR3 sequence (DNA): TGTGCCAGCTCGGGGACAGGGTCCCGGAATCAGCCCCAGCATTTT. The rearrangement joins TRBV27 to TRBJ1-5, with 9 nucleotides matching TRBD1. Germline CDR1 is MNHEY and CDR2 is SMNVEV (reference sequence). The CDR3 covers 15 residues. V lost 8 bases, J lost 4 bases, and 9 bases stayed unmatched.

The chain is built from TRBV2 and TRBJ2-5; D gene uncertain. Germline V gene lookup returns CDR1 SNHLY and CDR2 FYNNEI. The CDR3 totals 12 residues. V lost 7 bases and J 5 bases, leaving 11 bases between the germline ends. The CDR3 DNA sequence: TGTGCCAGCACTGCGGATGAGGAGACCCAGTACTTC. Translated, it gives CASTADEETQYF.

With respect to this clone: The sample has other DNA sequences that encode this CDR3 too. This chain connects TRBV6-5 to TRBJ2-6; D gene uncertain. Trimming removed 6 bases from V and 4 bases from J, with 10 bases in between. Looked up from germline, CDR1 is MNHEY and CDR2 is SVGAGI. This CDR3 is 14 amino acids long. The CDR3 nucleotides read TGTGCCAGCAGCCTAGTTGGGGGGGCCAACGTCCTGACTTTC. Translation gives CASSLVGGANVLTF.

The chain couples TRBV27 to TRBJ2-7; 11 bases fit TRBD2. Trimming at V came to 6 bases and at J to 5 bases, leaving 6 bases not matched to a gene. The CDR3 covers 14 residues. Germline CDR1 MNHEY, CDR2 SMNVEV (reference sequence). Here the CDR3 reads CASSLSGGAHEQYF. CDR3 DNA sequence: TGTGCCAGCAGCCTTAGCGGGGGGGCTCACGAGCAGTACTTC.

V and J are TRBV13 and TRBJ2-7, with D unclear. The V gene lost 5 bases and the J gene lost 2 bases, with 4 bases spanning the gap. The CDR3 is 11 amino acids. Looked up from germline, CDR1 is PRHDT and CDR2 is FYEKMQ (reference sequence). CDR3: CASSPAYEQYF. The CDR3, as DNA: TGTGCCAGCAGCCCTGCCTACGAGCAGTACTTC.

CDR3 loop: CASSLGPTGTENIQYF. CDR3 DNA: TGTGCCAGCAGCTTAGGGCCAACCGGGACCGAAAACATTCAGTACTTC. The V call is TRBV7-8, the J call TRBJ2-4; TRBD1 or TRBD2 may be the D gene (5 bases each). Germline values: CDR1 SGHVS, CDR2 FQNEAQ. The CDR3 is made up of 16 amino acids. Between the trimmed V and J ends, which lost 1 base and 5 bases, there was a span of 15 bases.

J is TRBJ2-7 and V is TRBV27; D is possibly TRBD2 (5 bases). This CDR3 has 15 residues. The germline CDR1 and CDR2 sequences are MNHEY and SMNVEV (reference sequence). Trimming took off 3 bases at V and 0 bases at J, with 12 bases between the two ends. DNA for the CDR3: TGTGCCAGCAGTTTGACGGGGAGAAGCTCCTACGAGCAGTACTTC. Its protein is CASSLTGRSSYEQYF.

The chain combines TRBV27 with TRBJ2-3; the D gene is possibly TRBD2 (5 bases). The CDR3 spans 15 residues. The ends were cut back, 6 bases at V and 4 bases at J, with 17 bases in the middle. Germline assignment: CDR1 MNHEY and CDR2 SMNVEV (reference sequence). The CDR3 DNA reads TGTGCCAGCAGCCCCCTTCGACCTAGCTCAGATACGCAGTATTTT. Translated: CASSPLRPSSDTQYF.

The J gene is TRBJ2-7, the V gene TRBV2; D is unclear. The CDR3 length is 12 residues. V was trimmed by 6 bases and J by 3 bases, leaving 9 bases between them. Germline loops: CDR1 SNHLY, CDR2 FYNNEI. CDR3 in amino acids: CASSDYSYEQYF. The CDR3 DNA sequence: TGTGCCAGCAGCGATTATAGCTACGAGCAGTACTTC.

The genes are TRBV27 and TRBJ2-4; D assignment may be TRBD1 or TRBD2 (5 bases each). This CDR3 contains 13 residues. Trimming left V 3 bases short and J 7 bases short, with 10 bases between. From germline, CDR1 is MNHEY and CDR2 SMNVEV (reference sequence). CDR3 sequence reads: CASSFGGRNIQYF. CDR3 bases: TGTGCCAGCAGTTTTGGGGGTCGGAACATTCAGTACTTC.

This chain uses TRBV5-8 with TRBJ1-2; TRBD1 agrees at 7 bases. Trimming at V came to 0 bases and at J to 4 bases, leaving 6 bases not matched to a gene. The CDR3 has 15 amino acids. Germline assignment: CDR1 SGHTS and CDR2 YDEGEE. CDR3 coding DNA: TGTGCCAGCAGCTTGGGGACAGGCAATTTCTATGGCTACACCTTC. Residues: CASSLGTGNFYGYTF.

V and J are TRBV19 and TRBJ1-5, with 7 bases fitting TRBD1. Germline CDR1 reads LNHDA; CDR2 reads SQIVND (reference sequence). V was pared by 3 bases and J by 3 bases, with 5 bases of the junction left unmatched. The CDR3 runs 15 residues. This CDR3 reads CASSISEGANQPQHF. CDR3 nucleotide sequence: TGTGCCAGTAGTATTTCCGAGGGGGCCAATCAGCCCCAGCATTTT.

About this clone: This specimen includes other DNA sequences encoding the same CDR3. CDR3 sequence (DNA): TGCGCCAGCAGCCCGGGACTCACCTACGAGCAGTACTTC. This gives the protein CASSPGLTYEQYF. J is TRBJ2-7 and V is TRBV4-3, with a tentative D call TRBD2 (6 bases). The CDR3 extends over 13 amino acids. V shed 4 bases and J shed 2 bases, with 9 bases lying between them. Per germline, CDR1 LGHNA and CDR2 YSLEER.

The chain has TRBV5-3 and TRBJ2-5; D call uncertain. TRBV5-3 is known as an ORF, though its function is uncertain. Trimming took off 5 bases at V and 1 base at J, with 15 bases between the two ends. The CDR3 contains 15 residues. The CDR3 bases are TGTGCCAGAAGGTCCACTGGGAACCGCCAAGAGACCCAGTACTTC. This encodes CARRSTGNRQETQYF.

The chain has TRBV19 and TRBJ1-5; 10 bases match TRBD1. The CDR3 sequence is 13 residues long. From germline, CDR1 is LNHDA and CDR2 SQIVND (reference sequence). V lost 10 bases, J lost 6 bases, and 6 bases stayed unmatched. As DNA, the CDR3 is TGTGCCACCGTGACAGGGGGCGGTCAGCCCCAGCATTTT. Its protein is CATVTGGGQPQHF.

CDR3 sequence reads: CASSWRELDNEQYF. The CDR3 region has the DNA TGCGCCAGCAGCTGGAGGGAGCTCGACAACGAGCAGTACTTC. J is TRBJ2-7 and V is TRBV5-1, with D perhaps TRBD2 (6 bases). The ends were cut back, 3 bases at V and 5 bases at J, with 15 bases in the middle. The germline gives CDR1 SGHRS, CDR2 YFSETQ. This CDR3 has 14 residues.

This clone is a singleton in its sample. The chain has TRBV6-7 and TRBJ1-1, with D perhaps matching TRBD1 (6 bases). TRBV6-7 is recorded as an ORF, its role being uncertain. This CDR3 is 17 amino acids long. The V gene lost 0 bases and the J gene lost 0 bases, with 14 bases spanning the gap. CDR3 sequence (DNA): TGTGCCAGCAGTTACTCGCCAAACAGGGAGATGAACACTGAAGCTTTCTTT. Translating it yields CASSYSPNREMNTEAFF.